The 22 T cell receptor beta chains reported below all come from one sample, sequenced in a study of blood T cell repertoires in COVID-19. Only in-frame clones appear in the TCRdb table, and some are missing; sequencing was by immunoSEQ multiplex PCR. The profile shows approximately 240,000 clones, 75% to 95% of them singletons. Source material: PBMCs or T cells enriched from blood (not recorded which). The receptor set was obtained from a young woman who had recovered from COVID-19.

The rearrangement uses TRBV7-8 and TRBJ1-5; 8 bases map to TRBD1. From germline, CDR1 is SGHVS and CDR2 FQNEAQ. V lost 6 bases and J lost 1; bases outside the gene matches: 2. The CDR3 runs 14 residues. The CDR3: CASRQGASNQPQHF. CDR3 nucleotide sequence: TGTGCCAGCAGGCAGGGGGCGAGCAATCAGCCCCAGCATTTT.

This rearrangement joins TRBV4-2 to TRBJ1-2, with D possibly matching TRBD1 (6 bases). V was pared by 9 bases and J by 2 bases, with 13 bases between. The germline V gene has CDR1 LGHNA and CDR2 YNFKEQ. This CDR3 comprises 13 residues. CDR3 sequence (DNA): TGTGCCAGTAACTCCGGGACAAACTATGGCTACACCTTC. Translation gives CASNSGTNYGYTF.

A remark on this clone: The same CDR3 can be traced to other DNA sequences in this sample. The V and J genes are TRBV4-3 and TRBJ1-1, with TRBD1 matching 8 bases. The germline V gene encodes CDR1 LGHNA and CDR2 YSLEER. With V trimmed by 9 bases and J by 1 base, 4 bases remained unmatched. The CDR3 covers 13 residues. The DNA for the CDR3 is TGCGCCAGTGGACAGGGTTCGAACACTGAAGCTTTCTTT. Translation: CASGQGSNTEAFF.

V and J are TRBV12-3 or TRBV12-4 and TRBJ2-2; D is possibly TRBD2 (6 bases). V was pared by 3 bases and J by 7 bases, with 9 bases between. The CDR3 has 13 amino acids. The CDR3 DNA follows: TGTGCCAGCAGTTTGGGGGGTATCGGGGAGCTGTTTTTT. Translating gives CASSLGGIGELFF.

The rearrangement uses TRBV11-3 and TRBJ1-2, with TRBD1 matching over 11 bases. CDR1 is SGHNT and CDR2 is YENEEA in the germline V gene. V trimming: 5 bases; J trimming: 7 bases; junction bases outside the gene matches: 6. The CDR3 has 14 residues. The CDR3: CASSRTGGESGYTF. CDR3 sequence (DNA): TGTGCCAGCAGCCGGACAGGGGGCGAGAGTGGCTACACCTTC.

This chain uses TRBV19 with TRBJ1-6; D not resolved. CDR3 size: 15 residues. Between the trimmed V and J ends, which lost 10 bases and 0 bases, there was a span of 13 bases. Germline loops: CDR1 LNHDA, CDR2 SQIVND (reference sequence). In DNA form, the CDR3 reads TGTGCCACAAGACCGGGGAGCTCCTATAATTCACCCCTCCACTTT. Amino acid sequence: CATRPGSSYNSPLHF.

V usage is TRBV7-2 and J usage is TRBJ1-1; D not resolved. Trimming shortened V by 9 bases and J by 3 bases, and 14 bases separated the two germline ends. The germline gives CDR1 SGHTA, CDR2 FQGNSA. The length of the CDR3 is 13 residues. The CDR3 region is CASQRASYTEAFF. DNA of the CDR3: TGTGCCAGTCAGAGGGCCTCCTACACTGAAGCTTTCTTT.

The chain has TRBV3-1 (or the pseudogene TRBV3-2) and TRBJ2-1, with 7 bases that match TRBD2. The V segment lost 3 bases and the J segment 5 bases; nucleotides outside the gene matches: 1. Germline assignment: CDR1 LGHDT and CDR2 YNNKEL (reference sequence). The CDR3 runs to 13 residues. CDR3 amino acids: CASSHGTNNEQFF. In DNA form, the CDR3 reads TGTGCCAGCAGCCACGGGACTAACAATGAGCAGTTCTTC.

In this sample, this clone turned up once. V usage is TRBV27 and J usage is TRBJ2-3; weak D call: TRBD2 (5 bases). This CDR3 has 16 residues. Germline-derived CDR1 and CDR2 are MNHEY and SMNVEV (reference sequence). The V and J ends lost 7 bases and 6 bases respectively, with 23 bases between them. The CDR3, as DNA: TGTGCCAGCAATGTTTTCGTGGCAGGAGGATTCGATACGCAGTATTTT. Amino acid sequence: CASNVFVAGGFDTQYF.

The V and J genes are TRBV5-4 and TRBJ1-6, with D perhaps TRBD1 (5 bases). Germline CDR1 reads SGHNT; CDR2 reads YYREEE (reference sequence). This CDR3 has 14 residues. The V gene lost 0 bases and the J gene lost 10 bases, with 11 bases spanning the gap. The CDR3 is CASSLDPGKSPLHF. The DNA for the CDR3 is TGTGCCAGCAGCTTGGACCCAGGGAAATCACCCCTCCACTTT.

This clone was seen a single time. The chain employs TRBV5-6 and TRBJ2-2, with 11 nucleotides matching TRBD1. The CDR3 contains 15 residues. V was pared by 5 bases and J by 4 bases, with 4 bases of the junction left unmatched. CDR1 SGHDT and CDR2 YYEEEE come from the germline V gene. Here the CDR3 reads CASRWTGGPTGELFF. The CDR3 coding sequence is TGTGCCAGCAGATGGACAGGGGGCCCCACCGGGGAGCTGTTTTTT.

The sample holds one count of this clone. V usage is TRBV3-1 (or the pseudogene TRBV3-2) and J usage is TRBJ1-5; D may be TRBD1 (5 bases). Between the trimmed V and J ends, which lost 1 base and 6 bases, there was a span of 10 bases. Germline V gene lookup returns CDR1 LGHDT and CDR2 YNNKEL (reference sequence). The CDR3 extends over 14 amino acids. This CDR3 reads CASSQVPGSQPQHF. DNA of the CDR3: TGTGCCAGCAGCCAAGTCCCAGGGTCTCAGCCCCAGCATTTT.

V and J are TRBV5-5 and TRBJ2-1; no definite D call. CDR1 SGHKS and CDR2 YYEKEE come from the germline V gene (reference sequence). V was shortened by 4 bases and J by 3 bases, with 14 bases between the two germline ends. There are 15 residues in the CDR3. In DNA form, the CDR3 reads TGTGCCAGCAGCCCTACTACCAACCTCTACAATGAGCAGTTCTTC. Translated: CASSPTTNLYNEQFF.

The V and J genes are TRBV19 and TRBJ1-2, with 7 bases aligning to TRBD1. V was clipped by 3 bases and J by 0 bases; unmatched bases: 10. Germline-derived CDR1 and CDR2 are LNHDA and SQIVND (reference sequence). The CDR3 loop spans 17 amino acids. As DNA, the CDR3 is TGTGCCAGTAGTATGGGGACAGCCTTAACGTCTAACTATGGCTACACCTTC. Translated, it gives CASSMGTALTSNYGYTF.

This chain joins TRBV5-4 and TRBJ1-6, with TRBD1 as a possible D gene (6 bases). The CDR3 totals 14 residues. Germline CDR1 and CDR2: SGHNT and YYREEE (reference sequence). Between the trimmed V and J ends, which lost 4 bases and 10 bases, there was a span of 15 bases. The CDR3 reads CASSVWGRASPLHF. The CDR3 nucleotides are TGTGCCAGCAGCGTTTGGGGGCGCGCCTCACCCCTCCACTTT.

This rearrangement joins TRBV29-1 to TRBJ1-2; 9 positions match TRBD1. The CDR3 covers 13 residues. Germline CDR1 and CDR2: SQVTM and ANQGSEA. V trimming: 5 bases; J trimming: 4 bases; junction bases outside the gene matches: 5. The CDR3 coding sequence is TGCAGCGTTAGGAAGGACAGGGGCTATGGCTACACCTTC. Its protein product is CSVRKDRGYGYTF.

The gene calls are TRBV11-3 and TRBJ1-1, with D possibly matching TRBD1 (5 bases). CDR1 and CDR2 (germline): SGHNT, YENEEA. Trimming stripped 2 bases from V and 1 base from J, with 8 bases between. This CDR3 has 14 residues. CDR3 coding DNA: TGTGCCAGCAGCTTAAGAGGACAGAACACTGAAGCTTTCTTT. It codes for CASSLRGQNTEAFF.

The chain joins TRBV7-2 to TRBJ2-7; TRBD1 aligns across 10 bases. The CDR3 spans 13 residues. CDR1 and CDR2 from the germline V gene are SGHTA and FQGNSA. J lost 4 bases, V lost 6 bases, and 3 bases had no gene match. The CDR3 reads CASRDRGKYEQYF. The CDR3, as DNA: TGTGCCAGCAGGGACAGGGGGAAATACGAGCAGTACTTC.

The CDR3 DNA sequence: TGTGCCAGCAGAAGGACAGGTTGGGGACCGAACACTGAAGCTTTCTTT. Translation: CASRRTGWGPNTEAFF. This chain connects TRBV2 to TRBJ1-1; 7 bases map to TRBD1. Looked up from germline, CDR1 is SNHLY and CDR2 is FYNNEI. The CDR3 sequence is 16 residues long. V shed 6 bases and J 1 base; nucleotides not matched to a gene: 11.

The chain combines TRBV11-2 with TRBJ2-1; tentatively, D is TRBD1 (5 bases). Per the germline V gene, CDR1 is SGHAT and CDR2 is FQNNGV. With 2 bases removed from V and 0 bases from J, the gap between germline ends came to 14 bases. The CDR3 sequence is 17 residues long. The CDR3 sequence: CASSLTPTETSYNEQFF. CDR3 coding DNA: TGTGCCAGCAGCTTAACCCCGACAGAGACCTCCTACAATGAGCAGTTCTTC.

The chain joins TRBV5-4 to TRBJ1-2, with a weak D call TRBD1 (5 bases). The CDR3 sequence is 15 residues long. The germline V gene has CDR1 SGHNT and CDR2 YYREEE (reference sequence). Trimming cost V 0 bases and J 3 bases, with 12 bases left between them. The CDR3: CASSLGEGQYYGYTF. In DNA form, the CDR3 reads TGTGCCAGCAGCTTGGGGGAGGGGCAGTACTATGGCTACACCTTC.

This clone was picked up one time. This rearrangement joins TRBV19 to TRBJ1-2; 10 bases are shared with TRBD1. Germline-derived CDR1 and CDR2 are LNHDA and SQIVND (reference sequence). This CDR3 region has 15 residues. V shed 10 bases, J shed 4 bases, and the junction held 12 bases outside the gene matches. The CDR3 DNA is TGTGCCACTTCGATCGGGACAGGGGATTTCTATGGCTACACCTTC. Protein: CATSIGTGDFYGYTF.